What follows describes a single T cell receptor beta chain. The entry originates in a study of control samples from healthy donors and cancer patients. CDR1 and CDR2 (germline): MDHEN, SYDVKM. Trimming at V came to 5 bases and at J to 4 bases, leaving 3 bases not matched to a gene. The CDR3 length is 13 residues. TCRdb keeps only in-frame clones here, not all; method: immunoSEQ multiplex PCR. The sample has some 130,000 clones; about 92% are singletons. This TCR was sampled from a woman in her fifties or sixties in good health. V usage is TRBV28 and J usage is TRBJ2-5; 8 positions agree with TRBD1. Sequenced input: blood. This CDR3 is CASSGQGGETQYF. The CDR3 bases are TGTGCCAGCAGTGGACAGGGAGGAGAGACCCAGTACTTC.